The sample holds many counts of the clone carrying this TCR beta chain. Its antigen is unidentified. The data stem from a study of T cells in Graves' hyperthyroidism and ophthalmopathy. Patients having uncontrolled infection, another autoimmune disease, pregnancy or lactation were not included. The blood sample dates from first hyperthyroidism diagnosis, preceding any ophthalmopathy symptoms. Study findings and constraints: The majority of expanded thyroid clonotypes above 0.001 also appeared in blood.

RNA transcripts were the template for amplifying TCR beta CDR3 regions. First-round RT-PCR of the TCR CDR3 relied on the HTBI primer set. TCRdb reanalysed the multiplex PCR reads using MiXCR and keeps one entry per CDR3 protein. The top ten clones hold around 5.4% of a sample with about 580,000 distinct CDR3 sequences, more than 11% of them seen once. CDR3 size: 19 residues. V was trimmed by 1 base and J by 0 bases, leaving 22 bases between them. CDR1 is DFQATT and CDR2 is SNEGSKA in the germline V gene (reference sequence). The sequenced material came from blood. The chain recombines TRBV20-1 with TRBJ1-5, with TRBD1 as a possible D gene (5 bases). The clonotype originates from a woman in her twenties or thirties with Graves' hyperthyroidism that later progressed to Graves' ophthalmopathy. DNA for the CDR3: TGCAGTGCTAGAGCCAAGGGGCTGATCCGGGACTATAGCAATCAGCCCCAGCATTTT. Translated: CSARAKGLIRDYSNQPQHF.